This record covers a single TCR beta chain. The method was immunoSEQ multiplex PCR; TCRdb's version includes in-frame clones alone and lacks a portion of them. Of 46,000 or so clones listed, approximately 71% are singletons. The sample belongs to a study of OX40 agonist ivuxolimab in advanced cancers. Study-level background: Dose-escalation patients had hepatocellular carcinoma, melanoma, renal cell or head and neck cancer.

The CDR3 extends over 14 amino acids. With 1 base clipped from V and 2 bases from J, the junction kept 1 base outside the gene matches. Germline CDR1 is SGHAT and CDR2 is FQNNGV. This receptor was obtained from an adult with an advanced solid tumor such as melanoma, head and neck, liver or kidney cancer. Sequencing was performed on CD4+ or CD8+ T cells sorted from blood, taken in a trial of the OX40 agonist ivuxolimab. This rearrangement joins TRBV11-2 to TRBJ2-7; the match to TRBD2 covers 8 bases. The CDR3 region has the DNA TGTGCCAGCAGCTTAGCAGCGGGAGCCTACGAGCAGTACTTC. As protein: CASSLAAGAYEQYF.